These 6 T cell receptor beta chains were all obtained from the same sample, sequenced in a study of T cell responses to AZD1222 COVID-19 vaccine (dated by TCRdb to the early 2020s). What this sample's time point label stands for: baseline before first vaccination. The treatment or condition label for this specimen denotes: meningococcal conjugate vaccine given as trial control. Receptor libraries were prepared by the immunoSEQ multiplex PCR assay. Imported from immuneACCESS, the table was reduced by TCRdb to in-frame sequences with V and J called. These copies leave out some clones; in studies compared against another copy, an unresolved V gene accounts for under half, and the cause of the remainder is not known. The sample data list about 83,000 clones, and around 90% of these were observed just once. The biggest ten clones account for less than 5.5% of the sample. Sequences were derived from peripheral blood, sampled on day 0 of MenACWY control vaccination. Source of these receptors: an adult in good health.

The chain couples TRBV4-1 to TRBJ1-4; a possible D gene is TRBD1 (6 bases). CDR1 is MGHRA, CDR2 YSYEKL, per germline. The V and J ends lost 2 bases and 7 bases respectively, with 14 bases between them. This CDR3 has 15 amino acids. The CDR3 DNA is TGCGCCAGCAGCCAAAATCCAGGGGAGAGTGAAAAACTGTTTTTT. Translation gives CASSQNPGESEKLFF.

This clone was detected only once. This chain uses TRBV7-2 with TRBJ2-7; 9 bases match TRBD2. After removal of 8 bases from V and 4 bases from J, the junction contained 12 bases not matched to a gene. CDR3 length: 15 residues. The germline V gene encodes CDR1 SGHTA and CDR2 FQGNSA. The CDR3: CASQPGNSGSYEQYF. For the CDR3, the DNA is TGTGCCAGCCAGCCTGGGAATAGCGGGAGTTACGAGCAGTACTTC.

The genes are TRBV5-4 and TRBJ2-5; 8 bases line up with TRBD2. CDR3 length equals 14 residues. Germline CDR1 reads SGHNT; CDR2 reads YYREEE (reference sequence). The ends lost 4 bases at V and 3 bases at J; junction bases unmatched: 5. Here the CDR3 reads CASSPGLVKETQYF. DNA for the CDR3: TGTGCCAGCAGCCCGGGACTAGTAAAAGAGACCCAGTACTTC. Based on the CDR3 plus reference TRBV5-4 and TRBJ2-5, the full variable domain is ETGVTQSPTHLIKTRGQQVTLRCSSQSGHNTVSWYQQALGQGPQFIFQYYREEENGRGNFPPRFSGLQFPNYSSELNVNALELDDSALYLCASSPGLVKETQYFGPGTRLLVL.

This sequence joins TRBV19 and TRBJ1-2; D gene uncertain. The V end lost 6 bases, the J end lost 2 bases, and 10 bases lay between the germline ends. Germline lookup yields CDR1 LNHDA and CDR2 SQIVND (reference sequence). The CDR3 is made up of 13 amino acids. The DNA for the CDR3 is TGTGCCAGTAGCTCCGGACCGAACTATGGCTACACCTTC. Amino acids: CASSSGPNYGYTF.

The chain couples TRBV7-2 to TRBJ2-3; D assignment may be TRBD1 or TRBD2 (7 bases each). Trimming removed 6 bases at V and 1 base at J, with 11 bases between. Germline CDR1 SGHTA, CDR2 FQGNSA. The CDR3 covers 14 residues. The CDR3 nucleotides are TGTGCCAGCAGACCAGGGGGGGGCACAGATACGCAGTATTTT. Its translation is CASRPGGGTDTQYF.

This chain joins TRBV19 and TRBJ2-2; TRBD2 matches at 7 bases. CDR1 is LNHDA and CDR2 is SQIVND in the germline V gene (reference sequence). The length of the CDR3 is 15 residues. With 0 bases clipped from V and 3 bases from J, the junction kept 1 base outside the gene matches. In DNA form, the CDR3 reads TGTGCCAGTAGTATAGACGGGAGGTACACCGGGGAGCTGTTTTTT. Translation: CASSIDGRYTGELFF.